These 9 T cell receptor beta chains were all obtained from the same sample, sequenced in a study of blood T cell repertoires in COVID-19. Assay used: immunoSEQ multiplex PCR; TCRdb lists only in-frame clones, some missing. The sample records approximately 70,000 clones, roughly 89% being singletons. Sequenced input: peripheral blood. The origin of the receptors is a woman between 50 and 59 years old with acute or convalescent COVID-19.

In this sample, this clone turned up once. J is TRBJ2-2 and V is TRBV28; 8 nucleotides align to TRBD1. J gave up 10 bases and V 6 bases, and 7 bases lay outside the gene matches. The CDR3 loop spans 13 amino acids. The germline gives CDR1 MDHEN, CDR2 SYDVKM. CDR3 DNA sequence: TGTGCCAGCAGGGGACAGGCCTCGGCGGAGCTGTTTTTT. Translating gives CASRGQASAELFF.

V usage is TRBV7-3 and J usage is TRBJ2-1, with TRBD2 matching 15 bases. With 5 bases clipped from V and 9 bases from J, the junction kept 8 bases outside the gene matches. The CDR3 consists of 16 residues. Per germline, CDR1 SGHTA and CDR2 FQGTGA. This CDR3 is CASSPGLAGGGGEQFF. The CDR3 DNA is TGTGCCAGCAGCCCGGGACTAGCGGGGGGCGGGGGTGAGCAGTTCTTC.

The J gene is TRBJ1-1, the V gene TRBV5-5; 9 positions match TRBD1. This CDR3 contains 15 residues. Germline V gene lookup returns CDR1 SGHKS and CDR2 YYEKEE (reference sequence). The V gene end was trimmed by 2 bases and the J gene end by 5 bases; junction bases not matched to a gene: 7. DNA of the CDR3: TGTGCCAGCAGCTTCTATTGGACAGGGGAGACTGAAGCTTTCTTT. This codes for CASSFYWTGETEAFF.

This sequence joins TRBV19 and TRBJ1-2, with 8 nucleotides matching TRBD1. The germline CDR1 and CDR2 sequences are LNHDA and SQIVND (reference sequence). The CDR3 has 15 amino acids. J gave up 2 bases and V 6 bases, and 8 bases lay outside the gene matches. CDR3 region: CASRRGQVLNYGYTF. The DNA of the CDR3 is TGTGCCAGTAGACGGGGACAGGTCCTAAACTATGGCTACACCTTC.

The gene calls are TRBV5-1 and TRBJ1-1; a possible D gene is TRBD1 (6 bases). The germline gives CDR1 SGHRS, CDR2 YFSETQ. The CDR3 consists of 16 residues. V gave up 0 bases and J gave up 0 bases, with 12 bases separating them. CDR3 DNA sequence: TGCGCCAGCAGCTTGGACATTGGACAGATGAACACTGAAGCTTTCTTT. Its protein product is CASSLDIGQMNTEAFF.

The J gene is TRBJ2-1, the V gene TRBV19; perhaps TRBD2 as D (6 bases). The CDR3 contains 13 residues. Between the trimmed V and J ends, which lost 0 bases and 10 bases, there was a span of 10 bases. The germline CDR1 and CDR2 sequences are LNHDA and SQIVND (reference sequence). The CDR3 loop reads CASSIEEEGEQFF. CDR3 DNA sequence: TGTGCCAGTAGTATAGAGGAGGAGGGGGAGCAGTTCTTC. The full variable domain, completed using reference TRBV19 and TRBJ2-1, is DGGITQSPKYLFRKEGQNVTLSCEQNLNHDAMYWYRQDPGQGLRLIYYSQIVNDFQKGDIAEGYSVSREKKESFPLTVTSAQKNPTAFYLCASSIEEEGEQFFGPGTRLTVL.

The chain is built from TRBV7-2 and TRBJ1-5; 7 bases agree with TRBD1. Germline values: CDR1 SGHTA, CDR2 FQGNSA. The CDR3 sequence is 13 residues long. The V gene end was trimmed by 5 bases and the J gene end by 7 bases; junction bases not matched to a gene: 5. Here the CDR3 reads CASSRQGIQPQHF. CDR3 coding DNA: TGTGCCAGCAGCCGACAGGGAATCCAGCCCCAGCATTTT.

CDR3 DNA: TGTGCCAGCAGCGTAGATGCGTATGGCTACACCTTC. Its protein product is CASSVDAYGYTF. The V gene is TRBV9, the J gene TRBJ1-2, with D unclear. Trimming shortened V by 0 bases and J by 5 bases, and 5 bases separated the two germline ends. The V gene's germline CDR1 is SGDLS and CDR2 YYNGEE. The CDR3 consists of 12 residues.

The chain has TRBV5-6 and TRBJ2-1, with 7 bases matching TRBD1. Trimming at V came to 4 bases and at J to 7 bases, leaving 14 bases not matched to a gene. Germline assignment: CDR1 SGHDT and CDR2 YYEEEE. The CDR3 loop spans 16 amino acids. CDR3 loop: CASSETGNYRLNEQFF. The CDR3 coding sequence is TGTGCCAGCAGCGAGACAGGGAACTATAGGTTGAATGAGCAGTTCTTC.